This T cell receptor beta chain stems from a study of cytomegalovirus exposure and HLA in healthy donors. This clone was seen more than once but under ten times. PCR primers comprised 60 Vbeta and 13 Jbeta primers. Some clones are missing from TCRdb's copy, which holds only in-frame ones; the method was immunoSEQ multiplex PCR. Here the sample spans 180,000 or so clones, about 83% being singletons. The sequence was obtained from a female donor in good health and CMV-seronegative. The sequenced sample was PBMCs.

The chain's CDR3 is CASSQGGTSGRTDTQYF. The DNA for the CDR3 is TGCGCCAGCAGCCAAGGTGGGACTAGCGGACGCACAGATACGCAGTATTTT. This chain connects TRBV4-3 to TRBJ2-3, with 11 bases lining up with TRBD2. Germline assignment: CDR1 LGHNA and CDR2 YSLEER. V was clipped by 1 base and J by 1 base; unmatched bases: 4. The CDR3 is 17 residues long.